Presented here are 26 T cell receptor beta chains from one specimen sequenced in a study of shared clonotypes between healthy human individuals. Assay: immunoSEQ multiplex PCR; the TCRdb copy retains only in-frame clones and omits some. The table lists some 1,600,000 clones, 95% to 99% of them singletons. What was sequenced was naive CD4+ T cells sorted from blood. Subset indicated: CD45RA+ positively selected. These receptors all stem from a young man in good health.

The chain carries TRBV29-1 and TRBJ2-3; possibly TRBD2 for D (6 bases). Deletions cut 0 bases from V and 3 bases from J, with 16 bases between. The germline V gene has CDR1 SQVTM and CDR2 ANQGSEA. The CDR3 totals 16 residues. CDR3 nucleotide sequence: TGCAGCGTTGAAGAGCCCGTAGCGGCAGGGACAGATACGCAGTATTTT. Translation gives CSVEEPVAAGTDTQYF.

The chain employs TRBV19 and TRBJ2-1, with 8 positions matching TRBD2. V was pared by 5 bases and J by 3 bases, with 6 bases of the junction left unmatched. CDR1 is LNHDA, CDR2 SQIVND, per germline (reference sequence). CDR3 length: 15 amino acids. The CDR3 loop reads CASSQAGANYNEQFF. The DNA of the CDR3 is TGTGCCAGTAGTCAAGCGGGAGCTAACTACAATGAGCAGTTCTTC.

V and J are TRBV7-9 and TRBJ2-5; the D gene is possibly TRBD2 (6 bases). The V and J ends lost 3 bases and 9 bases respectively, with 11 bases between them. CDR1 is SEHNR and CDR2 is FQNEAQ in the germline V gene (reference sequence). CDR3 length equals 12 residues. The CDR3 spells CASSLEGAAQYF. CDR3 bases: TGTGCCAGCAGCTTGGAGGGAGCGGCCCAGTACTTC.

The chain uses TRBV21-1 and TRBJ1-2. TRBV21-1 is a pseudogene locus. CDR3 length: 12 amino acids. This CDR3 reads CASSKGENGYTF. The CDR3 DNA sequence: TGTGCCAGCAGCAAGGGTGAAAATGGCTACACCTTC.

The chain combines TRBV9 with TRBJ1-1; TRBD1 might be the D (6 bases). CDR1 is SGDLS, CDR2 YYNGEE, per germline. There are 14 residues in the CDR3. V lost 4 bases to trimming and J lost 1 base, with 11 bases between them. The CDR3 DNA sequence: TGTGCCAGCAGCTCCAGGGGTCAGAACACTGAAGCTTTCTTT. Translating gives CASSSRGQNTEAFF.

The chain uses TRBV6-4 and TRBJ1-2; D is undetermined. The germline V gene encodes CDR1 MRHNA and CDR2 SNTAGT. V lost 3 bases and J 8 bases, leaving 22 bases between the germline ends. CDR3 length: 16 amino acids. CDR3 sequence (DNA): TGTGCCAGCAGTGAGACATCGGGCCAACCCTTTAGGGGCTACACCTTC. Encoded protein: CASSETSGQPFRGYTF.

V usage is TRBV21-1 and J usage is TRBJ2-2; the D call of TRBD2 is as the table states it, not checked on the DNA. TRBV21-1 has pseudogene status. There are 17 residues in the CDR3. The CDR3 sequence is CASSKAVSGGDTGELFF. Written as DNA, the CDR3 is TGTGCCAGCAGCAAAGCGGTTAGCGGGGGGGACACCGGGGAGCTGTTTTTT.

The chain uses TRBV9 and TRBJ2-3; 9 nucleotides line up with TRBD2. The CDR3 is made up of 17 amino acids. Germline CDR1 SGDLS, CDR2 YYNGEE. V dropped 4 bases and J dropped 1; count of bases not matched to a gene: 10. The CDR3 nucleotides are TGTGCCAGCAGCCCTACGAGCGGGAGGTTAGGCACAGATACGCAGTATTTT. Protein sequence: CASSPTSGRLGTDTQYF.

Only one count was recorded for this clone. The CDR3 DNA reads TGTGCCAGCAGCCGACCAGGGGGAACGGCCTCTCGTGAGCAGTACTTC. As protein: CASSRPGGTASREQYF. The rearrangement uses TRBV14 and TRBJ2-7; TRBD1 matches 7 bases. CDR3 length: 16 amino acids. Trimming removed 4 bases from V and 7 bases from J; junction bases left unmatched: 16. Per the germline V gene, CDR1 is SGHDN and CDR2 is FVKESK.

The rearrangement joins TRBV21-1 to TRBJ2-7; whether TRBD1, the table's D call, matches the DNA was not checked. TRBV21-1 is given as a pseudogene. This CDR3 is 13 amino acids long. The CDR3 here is CASTPGPGYEQYF. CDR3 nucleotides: TGTGCCAGCACCCCTGGGCCAGGGTACGAGCAGTACTTC.

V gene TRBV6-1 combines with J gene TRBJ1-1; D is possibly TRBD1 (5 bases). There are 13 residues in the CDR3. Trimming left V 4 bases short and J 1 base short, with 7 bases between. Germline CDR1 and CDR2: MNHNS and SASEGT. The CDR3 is CASSARGNTEAFF. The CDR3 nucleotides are TGTGCCAGCAGTGCAAGGGGGAACACTGAAGCTTTCTTT.

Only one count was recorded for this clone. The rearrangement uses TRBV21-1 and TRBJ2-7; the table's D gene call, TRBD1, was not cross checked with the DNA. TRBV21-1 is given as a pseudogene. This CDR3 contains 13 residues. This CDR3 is CASSKGRAYEQYF. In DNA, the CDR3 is TGTGCCAGCAGCAAGGGCAGGGCCTACGAGCAGTACTTC.

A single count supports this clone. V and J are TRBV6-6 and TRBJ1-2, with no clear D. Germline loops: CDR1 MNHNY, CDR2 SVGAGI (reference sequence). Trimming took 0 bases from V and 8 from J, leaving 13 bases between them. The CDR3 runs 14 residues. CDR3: CASSYSRAFNGYTF. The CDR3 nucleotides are TGTGCCAGCAGTTACTCACGGGCTTTTAACGGCTACACCTTC.

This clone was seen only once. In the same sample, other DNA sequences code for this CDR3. CDR3 sequence: CASSGGPGSYNEQFF. In DNA form, the CDR3 reads TGTGCCAGCAGTGGCGGACCAGGGTCCTACAATGAGCAGTTCTTC. The chain uses TRBV2 and TRBJ2-1; TRBD1 is a possible D gene (5 bases). Trimming cost V 4 bases and J 1 base, with 11 bases left between them. This CDR3 has 15 residues. Germline V gene sequence: CDR1 SNHLY, CDR2 FYNNEI.

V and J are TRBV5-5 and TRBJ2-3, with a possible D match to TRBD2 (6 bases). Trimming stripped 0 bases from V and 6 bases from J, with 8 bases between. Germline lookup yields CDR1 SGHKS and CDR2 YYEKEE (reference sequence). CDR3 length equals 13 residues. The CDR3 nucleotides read TGTGCCAGCAGCTTGGCCGGAGGGGATACGCAGTATTTT. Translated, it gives CASSLAGGDTQYF. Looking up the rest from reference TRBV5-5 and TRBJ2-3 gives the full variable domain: DAGVTQSPTHLIKTRGQQVTLRCSPISGHKSVSWYQQVLGQGPQFIFQYYEKEERGRGNFPDRFSARQFPNYSSELNVNALLLGDSALYLCASSLAGGDTQYFGPGTRLTVL.

The CDR3 reads CASSQGTGMNTEAFF. The CDR3 nucleotides read TGTGCCAGCAGTCAAGGGACAGGGATGAACACTGAAGCTTTCTTT. The V call is TRBV6-5, the J call TRBJ1-1, with 9 bases fitting TRBD1. This CDR3 is built from 15 residues. The ends lost 5 bases at V and 0 bases at J; junction bases unmatched: 4. Germline V gene data show CDR1 as MNHEY and CDR2 as SVGAGI.

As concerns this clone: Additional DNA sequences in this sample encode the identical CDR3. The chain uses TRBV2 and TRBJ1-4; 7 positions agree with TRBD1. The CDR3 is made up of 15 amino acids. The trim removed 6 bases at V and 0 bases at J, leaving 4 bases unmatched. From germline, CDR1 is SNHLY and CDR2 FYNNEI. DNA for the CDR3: TGTGCCAGCAGCGCAGGGACAGCAACTAATGAAAAACTGTTTTTT. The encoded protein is CASSAGTATNEKLFF.

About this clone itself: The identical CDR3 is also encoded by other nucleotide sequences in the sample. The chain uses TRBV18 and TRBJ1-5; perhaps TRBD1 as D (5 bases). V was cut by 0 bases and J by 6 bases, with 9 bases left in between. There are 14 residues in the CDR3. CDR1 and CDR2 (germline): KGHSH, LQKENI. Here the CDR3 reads CASSPPGGGQPQHF. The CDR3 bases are TGTGCCAGCTCACCACCGGGGGGGGGTCAGCCCCAGCATTTT.

This chain's CDR3 is CSAGHTVNNEQFF. DNA of the CDR3: TGCAGCGCCGGACACACGGTTAACAATGAGCAGTTCTTC. This chain links TRBV29-1 with TRBJ2-1, with D perhaps matching TRBD1 (5 bases). V lost 7 bases to trimming and J lost 5 bases, with 15 bases between them. The germline gives CDR1 SQVTM, CDR2 ANQGSEA. The CDR3 covers 13 residues.

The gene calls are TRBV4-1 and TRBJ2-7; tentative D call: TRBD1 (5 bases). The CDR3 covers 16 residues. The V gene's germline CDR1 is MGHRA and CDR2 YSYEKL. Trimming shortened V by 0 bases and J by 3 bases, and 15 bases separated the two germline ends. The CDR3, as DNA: TGCGCCAGCAGCCAAGATTGGATAGGGGTAGGCTACGAGCAGTACTTC. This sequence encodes CASSQDWIGVGYEQYF.

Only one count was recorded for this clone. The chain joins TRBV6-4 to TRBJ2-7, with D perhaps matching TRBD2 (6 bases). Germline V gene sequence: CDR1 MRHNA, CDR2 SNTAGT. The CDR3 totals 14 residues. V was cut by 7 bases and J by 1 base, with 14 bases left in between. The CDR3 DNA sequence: TGTGCCAGCATTCGCGGGGATTCATCCTACGAGCAGTACTTC. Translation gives CASIRGDSSYEQYF.

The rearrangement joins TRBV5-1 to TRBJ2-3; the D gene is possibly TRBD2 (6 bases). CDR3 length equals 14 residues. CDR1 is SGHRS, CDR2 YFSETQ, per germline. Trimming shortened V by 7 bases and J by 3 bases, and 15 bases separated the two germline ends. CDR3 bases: TGCGCCAGCGGTCGGGGGATGGGTACAGATACGCAGTATTTT. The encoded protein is CASGRGMGTDTQYF.

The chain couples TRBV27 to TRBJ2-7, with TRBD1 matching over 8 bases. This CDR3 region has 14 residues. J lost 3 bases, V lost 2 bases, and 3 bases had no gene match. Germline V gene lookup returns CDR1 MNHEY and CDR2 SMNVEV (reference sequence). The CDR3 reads CASSLGDRNYEQYF. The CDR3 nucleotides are TGTGCCAGCAGTTTAGGGGACAGGAACTACGAGCAGTACTTC.

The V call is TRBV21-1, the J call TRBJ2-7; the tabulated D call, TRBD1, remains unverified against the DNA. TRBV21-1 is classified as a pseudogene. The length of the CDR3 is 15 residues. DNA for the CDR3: TGTGCCAGCAGCAAAGCTTGGGACAGGGGCTACGAGCAGTACTTC. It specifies CASSKAWDRGYEQYF.

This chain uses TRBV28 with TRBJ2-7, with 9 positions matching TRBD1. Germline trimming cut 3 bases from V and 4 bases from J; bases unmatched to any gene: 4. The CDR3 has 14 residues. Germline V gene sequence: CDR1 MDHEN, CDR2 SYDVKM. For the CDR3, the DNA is TGTGCCAGCAGTTTCCGGGACAGGGTATACGAGCAGTACTTC. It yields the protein CASSFRDRVYEQYF.

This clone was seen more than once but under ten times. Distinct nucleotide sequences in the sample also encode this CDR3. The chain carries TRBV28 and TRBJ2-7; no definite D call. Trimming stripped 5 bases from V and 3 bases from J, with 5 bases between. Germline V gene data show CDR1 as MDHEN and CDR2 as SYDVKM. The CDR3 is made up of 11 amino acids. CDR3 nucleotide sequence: TGTGCCAGCAGTCCGCTCTACGAGCAGTACTTC. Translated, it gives CASSPLYEQYF.